This TCR beta chain was documented in a study of T-cell reconstitution after alpha-beta-depleted transplantation in children. The germline CDR1 and CDR2 sequences are SGDLS and YYNGEE. The CDR3 consists of 15 residues. The ends were cut back, 0 bases at V and 0 bases at J, with 7 bases in the middle. Unique molecular identifiers were incorporated into the prepared TCRbeta library. TCRdb called the PCR reads again in MiXCR, with one record for every CDR3 protein. The top ten hold 3% to 4% of the sample, which has about 540,000 distinct CDR3 sequences, 15% to 20% seen once. The source of this sequence is a human donor who donated a stem cell graft to a child with acute lymphoblastic leukemia. The specimen was PBMCs from the stem cell graft donor, collected from the stem cell graft. This chain joins TRBV9 and TRBJ2-1; maybe TRBD2 (5 bases). This CDR3 is CASSVATSSYNEQFF. CDR3 coding DNA: TGTGCCAGCAGCGTAGCTACTAGCTCCTACAATGAGCAGTTCTTC.